The 18 T cell receptor beta chains presented below share a single source sample, sequenced in a study of sequential checkpoint blockade in melanoma. Here immunoSEQ multiplex PCR was the method, and the copy in TCRdb shows in-frame clones only, minus some. The data hold approximately 2,400 clones, with around 15% observed a single time. Indicated treatment: randomized to nivolumab then ipilimumab (arm A) or the reverse (arm B). This material consisted of tumor tissue (inferred from file names), taken from a patient given nivolumab and ipilimumab in sequence. The receptors come from a human donor with melanoma.

This clone was seen repeatedly, ten times or more. The rearrangement joins TRBV4-1 to TRBJ2-5; 8 bases map to TRBD2. Trimming cost V 4 bases and J 4 bases; bases outside gene matches: 17. CDR1 is MGHRA and CDR2 is YSYEKL in the germline V gene. CDR3 size: 18 residues. The CDR3 here is CASSRQIPKRERGETQYF. The CDR3 bases are TGCGCCAGCAGCCGCCAAATACCAAAGCGGGAGCGGGGAGAGACCCAGTACTTC.

This chain connects TRBV29-1 to TRBJ2-5, with 9 positions matching TRBD1. Germline assignment: CDR1 SQVTM and CDR2 ANQGSEA. The length of the CDR3 is 13 residues. Germline trimming cut 5 bases from V and 4 bases from J; bases unmatched to any gene: 5. The CDR3 nucleotides read TGCAGCGTTACCGACAGGGGGGGAGAGACCCAGTACTTC. It yields the protein CSVTDRGGETQYF.

This clone was found a few times. The V and J genes are TRBV9 and TRBJ1-4, with D possibly matching TRBD1 (5 bases). This CDR3 has 13 residues. Trimming removed 8 bases from V and 0 bases from J, with 8 bases in between. Germline V gene data show CDR1 as SGDLS and CDR2 as YYNGEE. The CDR3 coding sequence is TGTGCCAGTGGGGGAGCAACTAATGAAAAACTGTTTTTT. Translation: CASGGATNEKLFF.

Within the sample, this clone is medium-sized. CDR3 loop: CASSAQENEQFF. CDR3 nucleotide sequence: TGTGCCAGCAGCGCCCAAGAAAATGAGCAGTTCTTC. The V call is TRBV9, the J call TRBJ2-1; D ambiguous. There are 12 residues in the CDR3. Trimming removed 3 bases from V and 7 bases from J, with 8 bases in between. The germline gives CDR1 SGDLS, CDR2 YYNGEE.

The J gene is TRBJ1-2, the V gene TRBV15, with D tentatively TRBD1 (5 bases). Trimming took 1 base from V and 4 from J, leaving 16 bases between them. Germline V lookup: CDR1 LNHNV, CDR2 YYDKDF (reference sequence). The CDR3 runs to 16 residues. The DNA for the CDR3 is TGTGCCACCAGCAGAGCTAACACCGGGACTCCCTATGGCTACACCTTC. It specifies CATSRANTGTPYGYTF.

By share of the sample, this clone is medium-sized (0.01 to 0.1%). V and J are TRBV11-3 and TRBJ1-5; 8 positions match TRBD1. CDR1 and CDR2 (germline): SGHNT, YENEEA. The CDR3 length is 16 residues. The junction had 8 bases not matched to a gene; V was cut back by 3 bases and J by 4 bases. The CDR3 nucleotides read TGTGCCAGCAGCTTGGACGTGGGGGACAGGAATCAGCCCCAGCATTTT. This translates into CASSLDVGDRNQPQHF.

This clone is categorized as large. Here the CDR3 reads CASSLEGGYNEQFF. The CDR3 DNA sequence: TGTGCCAGCAGCTTGGAGGGGGGCTACAATGAGCAGTTCTTC. The chain has TRBV11-3 and TRBJ2-1; perhaps D is TRBD1 or TRBD2 (6 bases each). The CDR3 runs to 14 residues. CDR1 and CDR2 (germline): SGHNT, YENEEA. The ends were cut back, 3 bases at V and 3 bases at J, with 9 bases in the middle.

The chain couples TRBV11-3 to TRBJ2-3, with D possibly matching TRBD1 (5 bases). Germline V gives CDR1 SGHNT, CDR2 YENEEA. V lost 3 bases and J lost 2, with 21 bases in between. The CDR3 is made up of 18 amino acids. The CDR3 here is CASSFSGIRGSATDTQYF. For the CDR3, the DNA is TGTGCCAGCAGCTTTTCAGGGATAAGGGGTTCGGCCACAGATACGCAGTATTTT.

This clone was observed many times. The J gene is TRBJ1-5, the V gene TRBV6-8; 9 bases map to TRBD1. Germline values: CDR1 MNHGY, CDR2 SAAAGT. J lost 4 bases, V lost 6 bases, and 4 bases had no gene match. The CDR3 runs to 14 residues. CDR3 in DNA: TGTGCCAGCAGACCGGGACAGGGTAATCAGCCCCAGCATTTT. Its protein product is CASRPGQGNQPQHF.

This clone was seen a handful of times. The V and J genes are TRBV5-8 and TRBJ1-4, with 9 bases fitting TRBD1. This CDR3 spans 13 amino acids. Per the germline V gene, CDR1 is SGHTS and CDR2 is YDEGEE. V shed 5 bases, J shed 10 bases, and the junction held 6 bases outside the gene matches. CDR3 loop: CASSGDRVRKLFF. The DNA of the CDR3 is TGTGCCAGCAGTGGGGACAGGGTTAGAAAACTGTTTTTT.

This clone rates as large (0.1 to 1%). The V gene is TRBV11-3, the J gene TRBJ2-7; 12 bases align to TRBD2. Looked up from germline, CDR1 is SGHNT and CDR2 is YENEEA. This CDR3 has 18 residues. V shed 5 bases, J shed 3 bases, and the junction held 14 bases outside the gene matches. The CDR3 nucleotides are TGTGCCAGCAGCCTCCGCCCGGGACTAGCGGGTACCCTCTACGAGCAGTACTTC. It codes for CASSLRPGLAGTLYEQYF. The full variable domain, rest sourced from reference TRBV11-3 and TRBJ2-7, is EAGVVQSPRYKIIEKKQPVAFWCNPISGHNTLYWYLQNLGQGPELLIRYENEEAVDDSQLPKDRFSAERLKGVDSTLKIQPAELGDSAVYLCASSLRPGLAGTLYEQYFGPGTRLTVT.

This clone was found a few times. This chain links TRBV6-8 with TRBJ2-3, with 10 bases aligning to TRBD2. CDR1 and CDR2 from the germline V gene are MNHGY and SAAAGT. With V trimmed by 0 bases and J by 4 bases, 7 bases remained unmatched. The CDR3 contains 17 residues. For the CDR3, the DNA is TGTGCCAGCAGTTACTCTAGACTAGCGGGCGTTGCAGATACGCAGTATTTT. It is translated as CASSYSRLAGVADTQYF.

This clone has at least ten counts. V is TRBV11-3 and J is TRBJ1-2, with 7 bases identical to TRBD1. CDR3 length equals 15 residues. Trimming at V came to 5 bases and at J to 1 base, leaving 7 bases not matched to a gene. Germline V lookup: CDR1 SGHNT, CDR2 YENEEA. This CDR3 is CASSQSRDSNYGYTF. The CDR3 DNA reads TGTGCCAGCAGCCAATCCCGGGACAGTAACTATGGCTACACCTTC.

This clone was seen ten or more times. V is TRBV4-1 and J is TRBJ2-2, with 13 bases aligning to TRBD2. This CDR3 comprises 17 residues. The V segment lost 2 bases and the J segment 7 bases; nucleotides outside the gene matches: 7. CDR1 is MGHRA, CDR2 YSYEKL, per germline. In nucleotides, the CDR3 is TGCGCCAGCAGCCAAACTAGCGGGAGGGAGGGCAGCGGGGAGCTGTTTTTT. As protein: CASSQTSGREGSGELFF.

V usage is TRBV19 and J usage is TRBJ1-1; D not resolved. The CDR3 loop spans 13 amino acids. Germline lookup yields CDR1 LNHDA and CDR2 SQIVND (reference sequence). DNA of the CDR3: TGTGCAATAAAGGAGCGATTGAACACTGAAGCTTTCTTT. Translated, it gives CAIKERLNTEAFF.

The V and J genes are TRBV19 and TRBJ1-2, with D uncertain. Germline loops: CDR1 LNHDA, CDR2 SQIVND (reference sequence). Trimming took off 3 bases at V and 8 bases at J, with 10 bases between the two ends. This CDR3 has 12 residues. CDR3 region: CASSMKGEGYTF. CDR3 bases: TGTGCCAGTAGTATGAAGGGAGAAGGCTACACCTTC.

The chain has TRBV28 and TRBJ2-7, with 8 bases aligning to TRBD1. CDR3 length: 14 residues. Trimming at V came to 3 bases and at J to 0 bases, leaving 1 base not matched to a gene. The germline CDR1 and CDR2 sequences are MDHEN and SYDVKM. CDR3 nucleotide sequence: TGTGCCAGCAGTTTTCAGGGGGCCTCCTACGAGCAGTACTTC. Translation: CASSFQGASYEQYF.

The rearrangement joins TRBV9 to TRBJ1-3; D is possibly TRBD1 (5 bases). Per germline, CDR1 SGDLS and CDR2 YYNGEE. V dropped 3 bases and J dropped 0 bases, with 10 bases sitting between them. CDR3 length equals 15 residues. The CDR3 spells CASSARQSSGNTIYF. CDR3 sequence (DNA): TGTGCCAGCAGCGCTCGACAGAGCTCTGGAAACACCATATATTTT.